The 19 T cell receptor beta chains below were found in one sample sequenced in a study of control samples from healthy donors and cancer patients. TCRdb's copy holds only in-frame clones and misses some; the assay was immunoSEQ multiplex PCR. The data show about 170,000 clones, with about 91% seen just once and over 4% held by the top ten. The sample comprised blood. The receptors stem from a woman aged 25 to 39 in good health.

V is TRBV6-5 and J is TRBJ1-5; D call uncertain. V lost 6 bases and J 2 bases, leaving 8 bases between the germline ends. CDR1 and CDR2 from the germline V gene are MNHEY and SVGAGI. This CDR3 is built from 13 residues. The CDR3 region is CASSREGNQPQHF. CDR3 sequence (DNA): TGTGCCAGCAGCCGGGAAGGCAATCAGCCCCAGCATTTT.

The chain has TRBV5-6 and TRBJ1-1, with D uncertain. Trimming left V 5 bases short and J 6 bases short, with 20 bases between. In germline, CDR1 is SGHDT, CDR2 YYEEEE. This CDR3 contains 15 residues. The CDR3 DNA follows: TGTGCCAGCAGTTTGCCGGCAGGAGTCCTCGCTGAAGCTTTCTTT. Translated: CASSLPAGVLAEAFF.

This clone was seen only once. The V gene is TRBV7-9, the J gene TRBJ2-7; tentatively, D is TRBD1 (5 bases). Trimming cost V 5 bases and J 1 base, with 12 bases left between them. The CDR3 consists of 14 residues. The germline CDR1 and CDR2 sequences are SEHNR and FQNEAQ (reference sequence). The CDR3 bases are TGTGCCAGCAGCCCCCCGACAGCATCCTACGAGCAGTACTTC. Amino acids: CASSPPTASYEQYF.

V and J are TRBV7-9 and TRBJ2-2, with TRBD1 matching over 8 bases. The CDR3 spans 15 residues. The germline V gene has CDR1 SEHNR and CDR2 FQNEAQ (reference sequence). V was clipped by 6 bases and J by 4 bases; unmatched bases: 7. The CDR3 loop is CASRAGTGFTGELFF. The CDR3, as DNA: TGTGCCAGCAGGGCCGGGACAGGATTCACCGGGGAGCTGTTTTTT.

In its sample, this clone was seen a few times. V usage is TRBV3-1 (or the pseudogene TRBV3-2) and J usage is TRBJ2-3, with no clear D. Trimming took 2 bases from V and 7 from J, leaving 4 bases between them. This CDR3 spans 11 amino acids. From germline, CDR1 is LGHDT and CDR2 YNNKEL (reference sequence). In nucleotides, the CDR3 is TGTGCCAGCAGCCAACAACATACGCAGTATTTT. Translating gives CASSQQHTQYF.

The chain joins TRBV27 to TRBJ2-3; D perhaps matches TRBD2 (7 bases). CDR3 length: 17 amino acids. CDR1 and CDR2 (germline): MNHEY, SMNVEV (reference sequence). V lost 4 bases to trimming and J lost 6 bases, with 23 bases between them. CDR3 loop: CASSSPAGGRGGDTQYF. In DNA form, the CDR3 reads TGTGCCAGCAGTTCCCCCGCTGGCGGGAGAGGGGGGGATACGCAGTATTTT.

The V gene is TRBV28, the J gene TRBJ1-5; D ambiguous. CDR3 length equals 14 residues. CDR1 MDHEN and CDR2 SYDVKM come from the germline V gene. Trimming removed 6 bases at V and 2 bases at J, with 11 bases between. This CDR3 reads CASRGMSGNQPQHF. The CDR3 DNA reads as TGTGCCAGCAGGGGGATGAGCGGCAATCAGCCCCAGCATTTT.

This clone was detected once. The V gene is TRBV3-1 (or the pseudogene TRBV3-2), the J gene TRBJ2-3; D gene uncertain. Germline CDR1 and CDR2: LGHDT and YNNKEL (reference sequence). With 5 bases removed from V and 1 base from J, the gap between germline ends came to 4 bases. CDR3 length: 12 amino acids. CDR3 region: CASSWGTDTQYF. In nucleotides, the CDR3 is TGTGCCAGCAGCTGGGGCACAGATACGCAGTATTTT.

This chain uses TRBV19 with TRBJ2-1; D is tentatively TRBD1 or TRBD2 (5 bases each). Per germline, CDR1 LNHDA and CDR2 SQIVND (reference sequence). This CDR3 has 15 amino acids. With 5 bases removed from V and 2 bases from J, the gap between germline ends came to 13 bases. The CDR3 is CASSSLGVAYNEQFF. As DNA, the CDR3 is TGTGCCAGTAGTTCGCTGGGGGTCGCCTACAATGAGCAGTTCTTC.

The V gene is TRBV6-5, the J gene TRBJ1-2; D might be TRBD1 (5 bases). Germline lookup yields CDR1 MNHEY and CDR2 SVGAGI. V gave up 7 bases and J gave up 3 bases, with 12 bases separating them. The CDR3 spans 13 residues. Here the CDR3 reads CASMGGDHYGYTF. In DNA, the CDR3 is TGTGCCAGCATGGGAGGGGATCACTATGGCTACACCTTC.

The chain recombines TRBV3-1 (or the pseudogene TRBV3-2) with TRBJ2-3, with TRBD2 matching over 7 bases. The CDR3 is made up of 14 amino acids. Looked up from germline, CDR1 is LGHDT and CDR2 is YNNKEL (reference sequence). V was clipped by 4 bases and J by 0 bases; unmatched bases: 1. The CDR3 spells CASSLLASTDTQYF. The CDR3 coding sequence is TGTGCCAGCAGCCTACTAGCGAGCACAGATACGCAGTATTTT.

This clone was observed a single time. The genes are TRBV14 and TRBJ2-7; TRBD2 matches at 8 bases. Germline V lookup: CDR1 SGHDN, CDR2 FVKESK. The junction had 6 bases not matched to a gene; V was cut back by 4 bases and J by 4 bases. The CDR3 length is 14 residues. Here the CDR3 reads CASSPTRGAYEQYF. The DNA for the CDR3 is TGTGCCAGCAGCCCGACGCGGGGGGCGTACGAGCAGTACTTC. The full variable domain, its missing parts supplied by reference TRBV14 and TRBJ2-7, is EAGVTQFPSHSVIEKGQTVTLRCDPISGHDNLYWYRRVMGKEIKFLLHFVKESKQDESGMPNNRFLAERTGGTYSTLKVQPAELEDSGVYFCASSPTRGAYEQYFGPGTRLTVT.

This clone was found a few times. The rearrangement links TRBV20-1 to TRBJ1-2, with D maybe TRBD1 (6 bases). The CDR3 totals 11 residues. CDR1 and CDR2 (germline): DFQATT, SNEGSKA (reference sequence). V lost 6 bases to trimming and J lost 6 bases, with 11 bases between them. CDR3 coding DNA: TGCAGTGCGAACACAGGGAATGGCTACACCTTC. Its protein is CSANTGNGYTF.

The chain joins TRBV28 to TRBJ1-2, with TRBD1 as a possible D gene (5 bases). CDR1 and CDR2 (germline): MDHEN, SYDVKM. The CDR3 extends over 14 amino acids. V gave up 4 bases and J gave up 7 bases, with 16 bases separating them. The CDR3 nucleotides are TGTGCCAGCAGTTCAGGTGGGGGGTTAGCTGGCTACACCTTC. Translating it yields CASSSGGGLAGYTF.

This chain connects TRBV12-3 or TRBV12-4 to TRBJ2-2; D is uncertain. The CDR3 is 13 amino acids. Trimming stripped 5 bases from V and 4 bases from J, with 8 bases between. CDR3 in amino acids: CASSLPPTGELFF. The DNA of the CDR3 is TGTGCCAGCAGTCTCCCTCCCACCGGGGAGCTGTTTTTT.

The genes are TRBV29-1 and TRBJ2-7, with 9 bases lining up with TRBD2. The CDR3 contains 15 residues. After removal of 4 bases from V and 7 bases from J, the junction contained 14 bases not matched to a gene. CDR1 and CDR2 from the germline V gene are SQVTM and ANQGSEA. CDR3 amino acids: CSVGDPLAGFWEQYF. In DNA, the CDR3 is TGCAGCGTTGGGGACCCACTAGCGGGTTTTTGGGAGCAGTACTTC.

The sample holds one count of this clone. The CDR3 spells CSASQGAWNEQFF. For the CDR3, the DNA is TGCAGTGCTAGTCAGGGGGCCTGGAATGAGCAGTTCTTC. This chain links TRBV20-1 with TRBJ2-1, with TRBD1 identical over 8 bases. With 3 bases clipped from V and 7 bases from J, the junction kept 5 bases outside the gene matches. This CDR3 has 13 residues. Germline lookup yields CDR1 DFQATT and CDR2 SNEGSKA (reference sequence).

V and J are TRBV5-1 and TRBJ2-2; no clear D gene. There are 14 residues in the CDR3. Germline-derived CDR1 and CDR2 are SGHRS and YFSETQ. V lost 2 bases, J lost 5 bases, and 10 bases lay in between. This CDR3 reads CASSFFYGTGELFF. For the CDR3, the DNA is TGCGCCAGCAGCTTTTTTTATGGGACCGGGGAGCTGTTTTTT.

This rearrangement joins TRBV29-1 to TRBJ2-5, with D maybe TRBD2 (6 bases). The V gene's germline CDR1 is SQVTM and CDR2 ANQGSEA. CDR3 length: 15 amino acids. The ends were cut back, 4 bases at V and 7 bases at J, with 22 bases in the middle. CDR3 protein: CSVVAAVAARGTQYF. CDR3 DNA sequence: TGCAGCGTTGTTGCGGCCGTAGCGGCACGTGGGACCCAGTACTTC.